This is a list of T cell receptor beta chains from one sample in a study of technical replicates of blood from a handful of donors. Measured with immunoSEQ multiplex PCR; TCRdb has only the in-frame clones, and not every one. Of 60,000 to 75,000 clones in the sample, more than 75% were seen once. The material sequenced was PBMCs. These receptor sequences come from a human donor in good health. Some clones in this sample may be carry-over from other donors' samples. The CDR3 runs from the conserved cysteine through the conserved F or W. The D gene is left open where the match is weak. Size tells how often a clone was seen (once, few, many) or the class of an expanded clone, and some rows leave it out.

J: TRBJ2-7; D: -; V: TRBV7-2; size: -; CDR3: CASSFQGGSRMGEQYF; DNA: TGTGCCAGCAGCTTTCAGGGGGGCAGCCGGATGGGCGAGCAGTACTTC
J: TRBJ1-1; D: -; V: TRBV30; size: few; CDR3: CAWTVSGTEAFF; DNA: TGTGCCTGGACCGTATCAGGGACTGAAGCTTTCTTT
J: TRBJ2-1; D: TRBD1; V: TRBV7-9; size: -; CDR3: CASSVGTGYNEQFF; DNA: TGTGCCAGCAGCGTCGGGACAGGGTACAATGAGCAGTTCTTC
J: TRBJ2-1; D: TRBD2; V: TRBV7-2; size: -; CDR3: CASSSQLAGRGEQFF; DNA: TGTGCCAGCAGCTCCCAGCTAGCGGGACGCGGTGAGCAGTTCTTC
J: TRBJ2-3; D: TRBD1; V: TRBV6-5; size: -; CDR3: CASRAPTGGKDTQYF; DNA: TGTGCCAGCAGGGCCCCAACAGGGGGAAAAGATACGCAGTATTTT
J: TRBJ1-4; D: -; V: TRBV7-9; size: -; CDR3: CASSFEGRTNEKLFF; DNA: TGTGCCAGCAGCTTTGAGGGCCGGACTAATGAAAAACTGTTTTTT
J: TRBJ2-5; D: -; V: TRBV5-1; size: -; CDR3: CASSLELEETQYF; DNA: TGCGCCAGCAGCTTGGAACTAGAAGAGACCCAGTACTTC
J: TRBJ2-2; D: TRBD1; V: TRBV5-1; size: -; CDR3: CASRTGNTGELFF; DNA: TGCGCCAGCCGGACAGGGAACACCGGGGAGCTGTTTTTT
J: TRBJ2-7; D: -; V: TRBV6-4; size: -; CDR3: CASSEVTEAAIF; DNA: TGTGCCAGCAGTGAAGTGACAGAGGCCGCTATCTTC
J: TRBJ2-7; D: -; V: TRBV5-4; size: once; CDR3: CASSLAGSASLQQYF; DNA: TGTGCCAGCAGCTTGGCCGGTAGCGCGTCGCTTCAGCAGTACTTC
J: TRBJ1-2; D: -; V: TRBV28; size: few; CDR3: CATTPPQLPYGYTF; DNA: TGTGCCACGACGCCCCCACAGCTCCCCTATGGCTACACCTTC
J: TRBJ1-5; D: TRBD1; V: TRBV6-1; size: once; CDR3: CASSRTGGGQPQHF; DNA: TGTGCCAGCAGTCGGACAGGGGGCGGTCAGCCCCAGCATTTT
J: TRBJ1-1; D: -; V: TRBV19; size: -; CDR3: CASSVPRGEYTEAFF; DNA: TGTGCCAGTAGTGTGCCCCGGGGGGAGTACACTGAAGCTTTCTTT
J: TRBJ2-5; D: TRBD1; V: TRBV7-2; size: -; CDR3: CASSLDPGQGARGQYF; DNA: TGTGCCAGCAGCTTGGATCCGGGACAGGGGGCAAGGGGCCAGTACTTC
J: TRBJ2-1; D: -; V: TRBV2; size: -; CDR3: CASNHRTMHNEQFF; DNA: TGTGCCAGCAACCATAGGACTATGCACAATGAGCAGTTCTTC
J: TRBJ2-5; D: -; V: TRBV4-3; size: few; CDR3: CASSQDSAGSAETQYF; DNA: TGCGCCAGCAGCCAAGATTCGGCGGGTTCGGCGGAGACCCAGTACTTC
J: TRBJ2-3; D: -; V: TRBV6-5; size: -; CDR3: CASSYYRQSTDTQYF; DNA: TGTGCCAGCAGTTATTATCGACAAAGCACAGATACGCAGTATTTT
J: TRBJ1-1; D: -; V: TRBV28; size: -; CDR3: CASSTRGLKAFF; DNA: TGTGCCAGCAGTACCAGGGGTCTCAAAGCTTTCTTT
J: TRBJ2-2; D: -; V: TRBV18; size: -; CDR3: CASLSERGGELFF; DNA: TGTGCCAGCTTATCGGAACGCGGCGGGGAGCTGTTTTTT
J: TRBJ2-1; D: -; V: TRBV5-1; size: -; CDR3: CASSAGALYNEQFF; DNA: TGCGCCAGCAGCGCAGGGGCCCTTTACAATGAGCAGTTCTTC
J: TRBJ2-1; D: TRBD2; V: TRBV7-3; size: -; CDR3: CASSGGGGPRGEQFF; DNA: TGTGCCAGCAGCGGCGGGGGGGGGCCGCGAGGTGAGCAGTTCTTC
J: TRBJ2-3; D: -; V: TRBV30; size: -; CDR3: CAWSQGTTDTQYF; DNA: TGTGCCTGGAGTCAGGGCACCACAGATACGCAGTATTTT
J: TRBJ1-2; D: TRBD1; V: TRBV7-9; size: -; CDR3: CASSLLTGGRTSNYGYTF; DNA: TGTGCCAGCAGCTTATTGACAGGGGGCCGCACCTCTAACTATGGCTACACCTTC
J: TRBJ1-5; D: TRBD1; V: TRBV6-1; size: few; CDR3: CAGLNTGDQPQHF; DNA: TGTGCCGGACTGAATACAGGGGATCAGCCCCAGCATTTT
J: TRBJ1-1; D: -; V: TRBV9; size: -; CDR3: CASSYIRGATEAFF; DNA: TGTGCCAGCAGCTACATCAGGGGTGCCACTGAAGCTTTCTTT
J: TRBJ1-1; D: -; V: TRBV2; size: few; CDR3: CASSGSQAGARTEAFF; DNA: TGTGCCAGCAGTGGATCTCAAGCGGGGGCGCGCACTGAAGCTTTCTTT
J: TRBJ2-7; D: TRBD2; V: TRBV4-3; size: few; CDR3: CASSQGILWRELPSYEQYF; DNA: TGCGCCAGCAGCCAAGGAATCCTCTGGCGGGAGCTTCCCTCCTACGAGCAGTACTTC
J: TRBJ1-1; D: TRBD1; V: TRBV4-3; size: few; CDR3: CASSHYRGQNTEAFF; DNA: TGCGCCAGCAGCCACTACAGGGGGCAGAACACTGAAGCTTTCTTT
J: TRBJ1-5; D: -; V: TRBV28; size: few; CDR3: CASSSQGQPQHF; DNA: TGTGCCAGCAGTTCCCAGGGGCAGCCCCAGCATTTT
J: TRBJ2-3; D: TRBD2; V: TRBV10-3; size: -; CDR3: CAISDRGLAGTDTQYF; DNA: TGTGCCATCAGTGACCGGGGACTAGCGGGCACAGATACGCAGTATTTT
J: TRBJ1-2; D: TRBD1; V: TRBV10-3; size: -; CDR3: CAIRGGQGVNYGYTF; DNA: TGTGCCATCAGAGGAGGACAGGGGGTTAACTATGGCTACACCTTC
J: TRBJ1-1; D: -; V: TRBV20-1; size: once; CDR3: CSARQYPEAFF; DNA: TGCAGTGCTAGGCAGTACCCTGAAGCTTTCTTT
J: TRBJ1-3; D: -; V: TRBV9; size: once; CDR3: CASSSGGGGNTIYF; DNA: TGTGCCAGCAGCTCGGGGGGGGGTGGAAACACCATATATTTT
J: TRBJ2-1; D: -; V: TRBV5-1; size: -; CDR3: CASSLGGPPYNEQFF; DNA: TGCGCCAGCAGCCTCGGAGGTCCACCCTACAATGAGCAGTTCTTC
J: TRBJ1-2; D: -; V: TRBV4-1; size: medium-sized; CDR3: CASSHRTVNYGYTF; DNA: TGCGCCAGCAGCCACCGGACAGTAAACTATGGCTACACCTTC
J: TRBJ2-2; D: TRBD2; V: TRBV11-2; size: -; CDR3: CASSPTSGNTGELFF; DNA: TGTGCCAGCAGCCCCACTAGCGGCAACACCGGGGAGCTGTTTTTT
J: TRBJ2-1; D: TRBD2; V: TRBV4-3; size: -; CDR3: CASSQQRGLGHNEQFF; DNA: TGCGCCAGCAGCCAACAGCGGGGCCTGGGTCACAATGAGCAGTTCTTC
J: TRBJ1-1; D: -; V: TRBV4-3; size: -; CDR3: CASSQDTGLNTEAFF; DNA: TGCGCCAGCAGCCAAGATACAGGGTTGAACACTGAAGCTTTCTTT
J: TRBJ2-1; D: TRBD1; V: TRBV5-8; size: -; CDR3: CASSLPGQGKWSNEQFF; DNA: TGTGCCAGCAGCTTACCGGGACAGGGGAAGTGGAGCAATGAGCAGTTCTTC
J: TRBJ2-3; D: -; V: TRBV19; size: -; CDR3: CASRNPPGSGTDTQYF; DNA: TGTGCCAGTAGAAACCCCCCGGGTAGCGGCACAGATACGCAGTATTTT
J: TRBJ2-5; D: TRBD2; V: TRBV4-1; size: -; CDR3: CASSQATSGNQETQYF; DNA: TGCGCCAGCAGCCAGGCAACTAGCGGGAATCAAGAGACCCAGTACTTC
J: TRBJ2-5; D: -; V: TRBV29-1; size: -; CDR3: CSAVRGETQYF; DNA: TGCAGCGCCGTTCGGGGAGAGACCCAGTACTTC
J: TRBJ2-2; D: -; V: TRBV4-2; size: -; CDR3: CASRRGRGTGELFF; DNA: TGTGCCAGCAGGCGTGGGAGAGGCACCGGGGAGCTGTTTTTT
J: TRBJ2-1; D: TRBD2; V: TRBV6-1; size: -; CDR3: CASSAYPPGLAGVGINEQFF; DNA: TGTGCCAGCAGTGCCTATCCGCCCGGACTAGCGGGAGTTGGGATCAATGAGCAGTTCTTC
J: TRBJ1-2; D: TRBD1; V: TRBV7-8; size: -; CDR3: CASSLGGQGVLGYTF; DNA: TGTGCCAGCAGCTTAGGAGGACAGGGGGTTCTTGGCTACACCTTC
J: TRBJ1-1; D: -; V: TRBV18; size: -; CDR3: CASSPLDSGVRTEAFF; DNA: TGTGCCAGCTCACCACTTGATTCGGGGGTTAGAACTGAAGCTTTCTTT
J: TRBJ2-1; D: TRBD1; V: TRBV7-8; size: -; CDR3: CASSPWTGETYNEQFF; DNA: TGTGCCAGCAGCCCGTGGACAGGCGAAACCTACAATGAGCAGTTCTTC
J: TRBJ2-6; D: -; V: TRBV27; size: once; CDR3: CASSRQGLGANVLTF; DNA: TGTGCCAGCAGTCGGCAGGGGTTAGGGGCCAACGTCCTGACTTTC
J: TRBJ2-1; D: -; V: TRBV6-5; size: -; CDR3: CASSYGGRFDEQFF; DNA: TGTGCCAGCAGTTACGGAGGGAGGTTCGATGAGCAGTTCTTC
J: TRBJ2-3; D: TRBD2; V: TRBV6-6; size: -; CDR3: CASSTALAGIDTQYF; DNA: TGTGCCAGCAGTACAGCACTAGCGGGGATAGATACGCAGTATTTT
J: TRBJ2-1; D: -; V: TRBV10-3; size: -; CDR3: CAISESIVRDNDNEQFF; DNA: TGTGCCATCAGTGAGTCCATTGTCCGGGATAATGACAATGAGCAGTTCTTC
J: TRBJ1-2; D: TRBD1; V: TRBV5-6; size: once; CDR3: CASSLPTGLSGYTF; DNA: TGTGCCAGCAGCTTACCGACAGGGCTCTCTGGCTACACCTTC
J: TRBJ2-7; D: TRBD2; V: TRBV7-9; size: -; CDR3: CASSLGRTSGSSHEQYF; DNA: TGTGCCAGCAGCTTAGGACGGACTAGCGGGAGTTCCCACGAGCAGTACTTC
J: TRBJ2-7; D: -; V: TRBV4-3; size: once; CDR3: CASSQTQGGSYEQYF; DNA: TGCGCCAGCAGCCAAACCCAGGGTGGGTCCTACGAGCAGTACTTC